The 20 T cell receptor beta chains below all came from one sample that was sequenced in a study of T cells in localized non-small cell lung cancer. Sequencing used immunoSEQ multiplex PCR; TCRdb keeps in-frame clones, though not all of them. The table shows about 2,900 clones, with about 25% occurring only once. The sequencing used lung tumor tissue, collected before any cancer treatment. The receptors stem from a male donor older than 55 with stage III lung adenocarcinoma.

The gene calls are TRBV6-8 and TRBJ1-1; D is undetermined. The V gene's germline CDR1 is MNHGY and CDR2 SAAAGT. Trimming left V 5 bases short and J 1 base short, with 11 bases between. This CDR3 contains 14 residues. The CDR3 region has the DNA TGTGCCAGCAGTAAAGGGTCACCGAACACTGAAGCTTTCTTT. It specifies CASSKGSPNTEAFF.

The chain couples TRBV6-8 to TRBJ1-3; D remains unclear. Trimming removed 6 bases from V and 0 bases from J, with 15 bases in between. Looked up from germline, CDR1 is MNHGY and CDR2 is SAAAGT. This CDR3 spans 16 amino acids. The CDR3: CASSPHHRSSGNTIYF. Written as DNA, the CDR3 is TGTGCCAGCAGCCCACACCACAGATCCTCTGGAAACACCATATATTTT.

By share, this clone ranks as medium-sized (0.01 to 0.1%). V is TRBV6-8 and J is TRBJ2-6, with a possible D match to TRBD2 (6 bases). V dropped 5 bases and J dropped 9 bases, with 11 bases sitting between them. The CDR3 has 13 residues. Germline assignment: CDR1 MNHGY and CDR2 SAAAGT. In nucleotides, the CDR3 is TGTGCCAGCAGTGACGGGGGTAACAACGTCCTGACTTTC. It yields the protein CASSDGGNNVLTF.

This sequence joins TRBV10-1 and TRBJ2-1, with D possibly being TRBD2 (6 bases). The V end lost 4 bases, the J end lost 10 bases, and 8 bases lay between the germline ends. This CDR3 has 11 amino acids. CDR1 is WNHNN, CDR2 SYGVQD, per germline (reference sequence). The CDR3 region has the DNA TGCGCCAGCAGTGGTGGGGGGGAGCAGTTCTTC. It translates to CASSGGGEQFF.

J is TRBJ2-1 and V is TRBV25-1, with TRBD1 as a possible D gene (5 bases). V lost 6 bases and J 4 bases, leaving 16 bases between the germline ends. The CDR3 spans 15 residues. Germline CDR1 reads MGHDK; CDR2 reads SYGVNS. The CDR3: CASSEPGAGYNEQFF. The CDR3 nucleotides are TGTGCCAGCAGCGAACCGGGTGCAGGGTACAATGAGCAGTTCTTC.

Judged by abundance, this clone is medium-sized. This rearrangement joins TRBV29-1 to TRBJ2-7; 7 bases fit TRBD1. Germline CDR1 SQVTM, CDR2 ANQGSEA. The CDR3 length is 12 residues. With V trimmed by 7 bases and J by 2 bases, 5 bases remained unmatched. The CDR3: CSARDSAYEQYF. The CDR3 coding sequence is TGCAGCGCTAGGGACAGCGCCTACGAGCAGTACTTC.

This clone was counted a few times. The rearrangement links TRBV1 to TRBJ2-7; the D call in the table, TRBD1, was not verified against the DNA. TRBV1 corresponds to a pseudogene. The CDR3 length is 17 residues. The CDR3 coding sequence is TGCGCCAGCAGCCAAGATCCCCTTGGGGCTCCTTCCTACGAGCAGTACTTC. Translated: CASSQDPLGAPSYEQYF.

This chain links TRBV15 with TRBJ1-1, with D possibly TRBD1 on 5 matching bases. Trimming stripped 1 base from V and 4 bases from J, with 22 bases between. The CDR3 is made up of 18 amino acids. Germline V gene lookup returns CDR1 LNHNV and CDR2 YYDKDF (reference sequence). The CDR3 is CATSRAKRSGTFGTEAFF. The CDR3 region has the DNA TGTGCCACCAGCAGAGCCAAGAGATCAGGGACGTTTGGCACTGAAGCTTTCTTT.

The genes are TRBV5-1 and TRBJ2-1; no definite D call. The CDR3 loop spans 16 amino acids. The V gene lost 4 bases and the J gene lost 0 bases, with 14 bases spanning the gap. Germline V lookup: CDR1 SGHRS, CDR2 YFSETQ. CDR3 bases: TGCGCCAGCAGCACAAGCGAGGTTCGCTCCTACAATGAGCAGTTCTTC. Translated, it gives CASSTSEVRSYNEQFF.

This clone has just a few counts. The chain has TRBV6-8 and TRBJ1-2; possible D gene TRBD1, 5 bases. Between the trimmed V and J ends, which lost 2 bases and 0 bases, there was a span of 7 bases. Per the germline V gene, CDR1 is MNHGY and CDR2 is SAAAGT. The length of the CDR3 is 14 residues. In DNA, the CDR3 is TGTGCCAGCAGTTACAGAGGGGCTAACTATGGCTACACCTTC. Translation: CASSYRGANYGYTF.

This clone was counted a few times. The genes are TRBV9 and TRBJ1-3, with no clear D. Trimming took off 0 bases at V and 0 bases at J, with 7 bases between the two ends. CDR3 length: 15 residues. Germline loops: CDR1 SGDLS, CDR2 YYNGEE. CDR3: CASSVGGVSGNTIYF. The DNA of the CDR3 is TGTGCCAGCAGCGTAGGCGGGGTCTCTGGAAACACCATATATTTT.

By sample share, this clone is medium-sized. The sample contains more than one DNA sequence encoding this CDR3. V gene TRBV15 combines with J gene TRBJ1-4; the match to TRBD1 covers 7 bases. Germline lookup yields CDR1 LNHNV and CDR2 YYDKDF (reference sequence). With 0 bases clipped from V and 8 bases from J, the junction kept 9 bases outside the gene matches. This CDR3 has 16 residues. The CDR3 is CATSRDRGRGGEKLFF. CDR3 in DNA: TGTGCCACCAGCAGAGATCGGGGCAGGGGGGGCGAAAAACTGTTTTTT.

This clone occurred a few times. This chain uses TRBV4-1 with TRBJ1-2; D is unresolved. Trimming stripped 5 bases from V and 1 base from J, with 14 bases between. CDR1 is MGHRA and CDR2 is YSYEKL in the germline V gene. CDR3 size: 15 residues. Here the CDR3 DNA reads TGCGCCAGCAGCTCACTTCACACGGTTAACTATGGCTACACCTTC. It translates to CASSSLHTVNYGYTF.

This clone came up a few times. The V call is TRBV6-8, the J call TRBJ1-4; D perhaps matches TRBD1 (5 bases). V was cut by 5 bases and J by 5 bases, with 12 bases left in between. This CDR3 spans 14 amino acids. Per germline, CDR1 MNHGY and CDR2 SAAAGT. This CDR3 reads CASSPGLGNEKLFF. The CDR3 DNA follows: TGTGCCAGCAGTCCAGGGTTGGGGAATGAAAAACTGTTTTTT.

The CDR3 coding sequence is TGTGCCAGCAGAAGACAGGGGTACAATGAGCAGTTCTTC. Protein: CASRRQGYNEQFF. The rearrangement uses TRBV28 and TRBJ2-1, with TRBD1 matching 8 bases. V was clipped by 6 bases and J by 4 bases; unmatched bases: 2. This CDR3 comprises 13 residues. Looked up from germline, CDR1 is MDHEN and CDR2 is SYDVKM.

By its share, this clone is medium-sized (0.01 to 0.1%). This chain links TRBV9 with TRBJ2-1, with 12 bases aligning to TRBD2. The junction had 3 bases not matched to a gene; V was cut back by 3 bases and J by 8 bases. CDR3 length: 14 residues. Germline assignment: CDR1 SGDLS and CDR2 YYNGEE. The CDR3 reads CASSASGGAYEQFF. In nucleotides, the CDR3 is TGTGCCAGCAGCGCTAGCGGGGGGGCCTATGAGCAGTTCTTC.

The chain joins TRBV11-3 to TRBJ2-5; D is ambiguous. The germline gives CDR1 SGHNT, CDR2 YENEEA. Trimming removed 2 bases from V and 2 bases from J, with 12 bases in between. This CDR3 contains 15 residues. CDR3 loop: CASSLRRSEQETQYF. CDR3 nucleotides: TGTGCCAGCAGCTTACGCCGGTCCGAGCAAGAGACCCAGTACTTC.

This clone is medium-sized (0.01 to 0.1%) by share. As DNA, the CDR3 is TGTGCCAGCAGCTCATCTACGGGACTTACCTACAATGAGCAGTTCTTC. It yields the protein CASSSSTGLTYNEQFF. The chain employs TRBV9 and TRBJ2-1, with D perhaps matching TRBD2 (6 bases). Germline assignment: CDR1 SGDLS and CDR2 YYNGEE. Trimming left V 4 bases short and J 2 bases short, with 16 bases between. The CDR3 runs to 16 residues.

The V gene is TRBV5-1, the J gene TRBJ2-7; 7 bases match TRBD2. After removal of 3 bases from V and 2 bases from J, the junction contained 5 bases not matched to a gene. CDR1 and CDR2 (germline): SGHRS, YFSETQ. CDR3 length equals 14 residues. For the CDR3, the DNA is TGCGCCAGCAGCTATGGGGGGGATACCTACGAGCAGTACTTC. Residues: CASSYGGDTYEQYF.

The chain joins TRBV11-3 to TRBJ2-1; 13 nucleotides match TRBD2. CDR1 is SGHNT, CDR2 YENEEA, per germline. This CDR3 comprises 15 residues. Trimming took 6 bases from V and 7 from J; bases not matched to a gene: 6. In nucleotides, the CDR3 is TGTGCCAGCAGTTCCGGGACTAGCGGGATTAATGAGCAGTTCTTC. It codes for CASSSGTSGINEQFF.